A selection of T cell receptor beta chains follows, all from one sample in a study of identical twins. MiXCR, applied by TCRdb to the 5' RACE reads, yields one record per CDR3 protein. This table has about 890,000 distinct CDR3 sequences, 12% appearing once. These data also featured in a second study, about yellow fever vaccine responses in identical twins.

The sample comprised PBMCs. The receptors originated from a woman aged 18-35 years in good health. Both conserved end residues are part of each CDR3. D genes are given only for firm matches. Not every row has a clone size; where given, it reads once, few, many or a size class.

CDR3nt: TGTGCCAGCAGTTTAGGGTCCGCGGGTGGCTACACCTTC
CDR3aa: CASSLGSAGGYTF
abundance: -
j_gene: TRBJ1-2
len: 13
v_gene: TRBV12-3/TRBV12-4
d_gene: -

CDR3nt: TGCGCCAGCAGCTACCCCATAGCGGGAGGTTTCAATGAGCAGTTCTTC
CDR3aa: CASSYPIAGGFNEQFF
abundance: -
j_gene: TRBJ2-1
len: 16
v_gene: TRBV5-1
d_gene: TRBD2

CDR3nt: TGTGCCAGCAGTCCTCAGTTCTTC
CDR3aa: CASSPQFF
abundance: many
j_gene: TRBJ2-1
len: 8
v_gene: TRBV12-3/TRBV12-4
d_gene: -

CDR3nt: TGTGCCAGCAGTTCCGGGACTAGCCTCACCGGGGAGCTGTTTTTT
CDR3aa: CASSSGTSLTGELFF
abundance: few
j_gene: TRBJ2-2
len: 15
v_gene: TRBV12-3/TRBV12-4
d_gene: TRBD2

CDR3nt: TGCGCCAGCAGCCATGGGGGGGCTGGGGCCAACGTCCTGACTTTC
CDR3aa: CASSHGGAGANVLTF
abundance: -
j_gene: TRBJ2-6
len: 15
v_gene: TRBV5-1
d_gene: TRBD2

CDR3nt: TGTGCCACCAGCAGATCATCTAGCGGGGGGGCTCGGAATGAGCAGTTATTC
CDR3aa: CATSRSSSGGARNEQLF
abundance: -
j_gene: TRBJ2-1
len: 17
v_gene: TRBV15
d_gene: TRBD2

CDR3nt: TGTGCCAGCAGCTTGAGGAGACTAGACGTGCAGTACTTC
CDR3aa: CASSLRRLDVQYF
abundance: -
j_gene: TRBJ2-7
len: 13
v_gene: TRBV7-8
d_gene: -

CDR3nt: TGTGCCACCCGGACGGTGAGCTCCTACAATGAGCAGTTCTTC
CDR3aa: CATRTVSSYNEQFF
abundance: few
j_gene: TRBJ2-1
len: 14
v_gene: TRBV15
d_gene: -

CDR3nt: TGTGCCACCCGGGACAGCGAGCGGGGCTACACCTTC
CDR3aa: CATRDSERGYTF
abundance: few
j_gene: TRBJ1-2
len: 12
v_gene: TRBV28
d_gene: TRBD1

CDR3nt: TGTGCCAGCAGCCGGACACCTTCTTATCTAGGGGGCTACACCTTC
CDR3aa: CASSRTPSYLGGYTF
abundance: -
j_gene: TRBJ1-2
len: 15
v_gene: TRBV7-2
d_gene: -

CDR3nt: TGCAGTGCTAGAGATCCACTAGGCATCAGCTCCTACGAGCAGTACTTC
CDR3aa: CSARDPLGISSYEQYF
abundance: many
j_gene: TRBJ2-7
len: 16
v_gene: TRBV20-1
d_gene: -

CDR3nt: TGCAGCGTGGGGGACAGGGGAAGCTTAACCGGGGAGCTGTTTTTT
CDR3aa: CSVGDRGSLTGELFF
abundance: -
j_gene: TRBJ2-2
len: 15
v_gene: TRBV29-1
d_gene: TRBD1

CDR3nt: TGTGCCAGCAGCTTAGCGAGGGCGGGTCAAGAGACCCAGTACTTC
CDR3aa: CASSLARAGQETQYF
abundance: -
j_gene: TRBJ2-5
len: 15
v_gene: TRBV7-8
d_gene: -

CDR3nt: TGCGCCAGCAGCCAAAGAGCTAGCGGGAGGCATAACAATGAGCAGTTCTTC
CDR3aa: CASSQRASGRHNNEQFF
abundance: many
j_gene: TRBJ2-1
len: 17
v_gene: TRBV4-1
d_gene: TRBD2

CDR3nt: TGTGCCAGCAGTTACGTTACAGGGGAAAATGAGCAGTTCTTC
CDR3aa: CASSYVTGENEQFF
abundance: -
j_gene: TRBJ2-1
len: 14
v_gene: TRBV6-5
d_gene: TRBD1

CDR3nt: TGTGCCAGCTCACCACCTAGCGGGGGCAGCTCCTACGAGCAGTACTTC
CDR3aa: CASSPPSGGSSYEQYF
abundance: -
j_gene: TRBJ2-7
len: 16
v_gene: TRBV18
d_gene: TRBD2

CDR3nt: TGTGCCAGCAGTTTAGTAGGGCCCAACATTCAGTACTTC
CDR3aa: CASSLVGPNIQYF
abundance: few
j_gene: TRBJ2-4
len: 13
v_gene: TRBV12-3/TRBV12-4
d_gene: -

CDR3nt: TGTGCCACCCGGCTAGCTAGAGATGAGCAGTTCTTC
CDR3aa: CATRLARDEQFF
abundance: few
j_gene: TRBJ2-1
len: 12
v_gene: TRBV2
d_gene: -

CDR3nt: TGTGCCAGTGGGCCAGTGAACACCGGGGAGCTGTTTTTT
CDR3aa: CASGPVNTGELFF
abundance: many
j_gene: TRBJ2-2
len: 13
v_gene: TRBV4-2
d_gene: -

CDR3nt: TGTGCCAGCTCGCGGGAGGGTGCGAGAGCTGAAGCTTTCTTT
CDR3aa: CASSREGARAEAFF
abundance: -
j_gene: TRBJ1-1
len: 14
v_gene: TRBV18
d_gene: -

CDR3nt: TGTGCCAGCAGCCAAGTCGAACCAAGTAAACAGCCTCACTCTGGGGCCAACGTCCTGACTTTC
CDR3aa: CASSQVEPSKQPHSGANVLTF
abundance: -
j_gene: TRBJ2-6
len: 21
v_gene: TRBV4-2
d_gene: -

CDR3nt: TGTGCCAGCAGTTTCTCAGACCAAGAGACCCAGTACTTC
CDR3aa: CASSFSDQETQYF
abundance: many
j_gene: TRBJ2-5
len: 13
v_gene: TRBV27
d_gene: -

CDR3nt: TGTGCCAGCTCCCTGACCCCCCCAGATACGCAGTATTTT
CDR3aa: CASSLTPPDTQYF
abundance: -
j_gene: TRBJ2-3
len: 13
v_gene: TRBV27
d_gene: -

CDR3nt: TGTGCCAGCAGCTTAATAGGTTTTGGGGGTGCGCAGTATTTT
CDR3aa: CASSLIGFGGAQYF
abundance: -
j_gene: TRBJ2-3
len: 14
v_gene: TRBV7-3
d_gene: -

CDR3nt: TGTGCCAGCAGCTTGCCGGTCTCCTATAATTCACCCCTCCACTTT
CDR3aa: CASSLPVSYNSPLHF
abundance: -
j_gene: TRBJ1-6
len: 15
v_gene: TRBV5-8
d_gene: -

CDR3nt: TGTGCCAGCAGCAGTGAGGGCGAGAACGAGCAGTACTTC
CDR3aa: CASSSEGENEQYF
abundance: few
j_gene: TRBJ2-7
len: 13
v_gene: TRBV21-1
d_gene: -

CDR3nt: TGTGCCAGCAGTGAAGGACCCGCGTTGGAGCCCCAGCATTTT
CDR3aa: CASSEGPALEPQHF
abundance: -
j_gene: TRBJ1-5
len: 14
v_gene: TRBV2
d_gene: -

CDR3nt: TGTGCCAGCAGCAGCACACCTGGCGGCAGGGCCAATAGCACAGATACGCAGTATTTT
CDR3aa: CASSSTPGGRANSTDTQYF
abundance: -
j_gene: TRBJ2-3
len: 19
v_gene: TRBV7-6
d_gene: -

CDR3nt: TGTGCCAGCAGCTTAGGGGGGACGGTTCCCGGGGAGCTGTTTTTT
CDR3aa: CASSLGGTVPGELFF
abundance: few
j_gene: TRBJ2-2
len: 15
v_gene: TRBV7-2
d_gene: -

CDR3nt: TGTGCCAGCAGTTGGGCAGTCCGGGCCCCAGATACGCAGTATTTT
CDR3aa: CASSWAVRAPDTQYF
abundance: -
j_gene: TRBJ2-3
len: 15
v_gene: TRBV12-3/TRBV12-4
d_gene: -

CDR3nt: TGCAGTGCCGTCCTAGCGGGGGGACGGATCGGGGAGCTGTTTTTT
CDR3aa: CSAVLAGGRIGELFF
abundance: -
j_gene: TRBJ2-2
len: 15
v_gene: TRBV20-1
d_gene: TRBD2

CDR3nt: TGTGCCAGCCATACCGAGCGGAACACAGATACGCAGTATTTT
CDR3aa: CASHTERNTDTQYF
abundance: few
j_gene: TRBJ2-3
len: 14
v_gene: TRBV7-9
d_gene: -

CDR3nt: TGTGCCAGCAGCTTGCAGGGGGGGGATGAGCAGTTCTTC
CDR3aa: CASSLQGGDEQFF
abundance: many
j_gene: TRBJ2-1
len: 13
v_gene: TRBV5-6
d_gene: -